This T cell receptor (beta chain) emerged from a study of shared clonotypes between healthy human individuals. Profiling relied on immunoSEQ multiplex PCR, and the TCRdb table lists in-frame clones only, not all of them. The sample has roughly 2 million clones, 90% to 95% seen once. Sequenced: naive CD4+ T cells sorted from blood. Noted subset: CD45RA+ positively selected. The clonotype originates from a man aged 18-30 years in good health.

The DNA of the CDR3 is TGTGCCAGCAGCTTAGAGGCAGGGTTATACGAGCAGTACTTC. Translating gives CASSLEAGLYEQYF. This chain links TRBV7-9 with TRBJ2-7; a weak D match, TRBD1 (5 bases). The V end lost 1 base, the J end lost 4 bases, and 11 bases lay between the germline ends. Germline V lookup: CDR1 SEHNR, CDR2 FQNEAQ (reference sequence). This CDR3 has 14 amino acids.